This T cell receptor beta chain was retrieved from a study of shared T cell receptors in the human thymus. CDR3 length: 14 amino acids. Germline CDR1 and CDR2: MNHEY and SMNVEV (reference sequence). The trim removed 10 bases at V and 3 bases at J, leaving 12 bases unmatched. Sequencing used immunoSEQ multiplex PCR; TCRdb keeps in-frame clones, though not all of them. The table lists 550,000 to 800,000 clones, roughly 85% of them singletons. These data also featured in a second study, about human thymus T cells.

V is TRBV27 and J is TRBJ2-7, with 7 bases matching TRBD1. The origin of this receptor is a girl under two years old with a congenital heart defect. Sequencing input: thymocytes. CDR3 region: CATSPLDRDYEQYF. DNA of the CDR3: TGTGCCACAAGTCCCCTTGACAGGGACTACGAGCAGTACTTC.